The text below deals with one T cell receptor (beta chain). Its cognate antigen has yet to be identified. Base qualities are not provided; no much larger clone lies one nucleotide away. Library preparation used 5' RACE. Data came from a NextSeq 500. The TCR library protocol attached unique molecular identifiers to individual cDNA molecules to correct for sequencing error and PCR bias. Sequencing covered both TCR alpha and beta chains, and within each sample the abundances of alpha and beta sequences were tightly co-correlated. The paper's data handling went like this. Decombinator V4 was used to perform V gene, J gene and CDR3 annotation of TCR sequences. TCRs were defined as expanded if a significant change between any two time points was detected under a Poisson model with p below 0.0001. Abundances of TCRs were expressed as counts per million after normalisation to the total number of TCRs sequenced in each sample. MAIT TCRs were defined by TRAV1-2 paired with TRAJ12, TRAJ20 or TRAJ33, and iNKT TCRs by TRAV10 paired with TRAJ18. VDJdb, accessed on 1 November 2021, was searched for TCRs annotated for CMV, EBV and SARS-CoV-2, and TCRs annotated for more than one antigen were excluded. Using fastp at Q25 and MiXCR, TCRdb reprocessed the public reads and kept productive beta chains. Entries that share a CDR3 protein sequence are merged under the most common genes and DNA. None of the V and J calls come from the authors' own analysis; TCRdb made them. This sample has about 50,000 distinct CDR3 sequences in its table, and roughly 9.3% of those were observed once. Of the sample, 15% is held by the ten largest clones.

V loses 2 bases of germline sequence and J loses 9 bases, and the interval between the two ends is 14 bases. Taken from cysteine to phenylalanine, the CDR3 has 14 residues. The CDR3 DNA has 42 bases and is translated from base 1. CDR1 and CDR2 are read off the germline V gene (reference sequence) as DFQATT and SNEGSKA. These data come from a study of early T cells in non-severe SARS-CoV-2 infection (dated by TCRdb to the early 2020s). For context, the study as a whole: Bulk RNA from unsorted whole blood was used for TCR sequencing, so alpha and beta chains could not be paired.

A case-control design nested within a healthcare worker cohort in London, UK, was used, with weekly nasopharyngeal swab PCR tests and blood sampling performed. Between 23 and 31 March 2020, the week of the UK lockdown, healthcare workers were enrolled and then followed up weekly for as long as 16 weeks. Study-wide conclusions, independent of this receptor: Matching against VDJdb was skewed toward anti-spike CD8 responses, likely underestimated virus-specific expansions, and missed private and CD4 specificities.

Material for sequencing was whole blood. The receptor was isolated from an adult who was a healthcare worker with PCR-confirmed SARS-CoV-2 infection or an uninfected control (not recorded which). The chain is assembled from TRBV20-1 and TRBJ1-6; the D segment could be TRBD1, given 5 matching bases. Here the CDR3 is given as CSARSVRVGSPLHF. The DNA sequence is as follows: TGCAGTGCTAGATCTGTCAGGGTTGGTTCACCCCTCCACTTT.